The clone carrying this TCR beta chain was counted ten times or more. Its antigen is unknown. The CDR3 consists of 15 residues. Per the germline V gene, CDR1 is MGHRA and CDR2 is YSYEKL. Deletions cut 4 bases from V and 0 bases from J, with 12 bases between. The sample is drawn from a study of shared clonotypes between healthy human individuals. Sequencing was performed with immunoSEQ multiplex PCR; in TCRdb, only in-frame clones are kept and a portion is missing. The sample includes approximately 95,000 clones, less than 80% of them seen just once. General study findings and limits: Large depth notwithstanding, sorted-subset sequencing proved incomplete by rarefaction.

This clonotype was sampled from a man younger than 45 in good health. The chain employs TRBV4-1 and TRBJ2-5, with D maybe TRBD1 (5 bases). Sequencing was done on a sample of memory CD8+ T cells sorted from blood. This sample's subset: CD45RO+ cells pooled with CCR7-negative TemRA cells. The DNA of the CDR3 is TGCGCCAGCAGCCCCCTGGGCAGGGACCAAGAGACCCAGTACTTC. Protein: CASSPLGRDQETQYF.